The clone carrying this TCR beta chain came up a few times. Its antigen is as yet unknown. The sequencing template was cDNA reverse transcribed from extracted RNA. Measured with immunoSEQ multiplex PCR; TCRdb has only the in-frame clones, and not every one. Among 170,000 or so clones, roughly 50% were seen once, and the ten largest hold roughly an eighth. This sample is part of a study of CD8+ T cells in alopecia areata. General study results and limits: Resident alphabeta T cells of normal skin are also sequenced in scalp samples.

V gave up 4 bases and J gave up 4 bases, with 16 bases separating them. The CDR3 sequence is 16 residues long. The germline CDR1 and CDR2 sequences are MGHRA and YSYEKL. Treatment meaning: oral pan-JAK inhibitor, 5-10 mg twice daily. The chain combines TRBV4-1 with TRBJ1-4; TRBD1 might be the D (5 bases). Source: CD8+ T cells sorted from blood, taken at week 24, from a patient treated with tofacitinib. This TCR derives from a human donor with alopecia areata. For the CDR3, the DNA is TGCGCCAGCAGCCTCTCCCCGGGGCAGGGTAATGAAAAACTGTTTTTT. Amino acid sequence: CASSLSPGQGNEKLFF.